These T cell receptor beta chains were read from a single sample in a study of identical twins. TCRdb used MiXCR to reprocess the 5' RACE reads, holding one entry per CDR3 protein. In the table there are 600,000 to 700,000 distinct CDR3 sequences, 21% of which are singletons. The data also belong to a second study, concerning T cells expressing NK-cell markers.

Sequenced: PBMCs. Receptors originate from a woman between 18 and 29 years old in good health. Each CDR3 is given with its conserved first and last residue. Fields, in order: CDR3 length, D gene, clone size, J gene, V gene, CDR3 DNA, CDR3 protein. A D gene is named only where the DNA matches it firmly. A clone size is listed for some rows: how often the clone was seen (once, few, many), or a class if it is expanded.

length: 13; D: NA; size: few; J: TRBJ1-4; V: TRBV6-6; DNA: TGTGCCAGCGGGGGGTACACCCCCGAAAAACTGTTTTTT; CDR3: CASGGYTPEKLFF
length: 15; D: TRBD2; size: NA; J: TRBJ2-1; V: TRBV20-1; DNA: TGCAGTGCTAGACGGGACCAGCGGGACTACAATGAGCAGTTCTTC; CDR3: CSARRDQRDYNEQFF
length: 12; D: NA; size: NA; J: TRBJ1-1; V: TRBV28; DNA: TGTGCCAGCAGTTTAATCAGGTCTCAAGCTTTCTTT; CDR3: CASSLIRSQAFF
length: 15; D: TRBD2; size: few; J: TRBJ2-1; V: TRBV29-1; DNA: TGCAGCGTTCCATCTAGCGGGGGCACCTACAATGAGCAGTTCTTC; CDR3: CSVPSSGGTYNEQFF
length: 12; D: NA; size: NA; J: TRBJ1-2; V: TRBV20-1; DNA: TGCAGTGCTGGGACTCTCCTATCGGGCTACACCTTC; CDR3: CSAGTLLSGYTF
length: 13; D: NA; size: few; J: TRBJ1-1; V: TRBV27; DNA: TGTGCCAGCAGTTTATTCCCGAACACTGAAGCTTTCTTT; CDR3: CASSLFPNTEAFF
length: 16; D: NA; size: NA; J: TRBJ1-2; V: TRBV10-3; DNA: TGTGCCAGCGCTGTCTGGGACAAATGGACTAACTATGGCTACACCTTC; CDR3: CASAVWDKWTNYGYTF
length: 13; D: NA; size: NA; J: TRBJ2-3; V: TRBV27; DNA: TGTGCCAGCGGGACCCTTTCCGTAGATACGCAGTATTTT; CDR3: CASGTLSVDTQYF
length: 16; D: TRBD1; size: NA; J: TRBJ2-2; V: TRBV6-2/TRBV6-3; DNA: TGTGCCAGCATAGGGTTTGAAGGGACAGGGACCTGGGAGCTGTTTTTT; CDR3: CASIGFEGTGTWELFF
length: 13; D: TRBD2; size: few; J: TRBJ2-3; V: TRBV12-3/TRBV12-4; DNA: TGTGCCAGCAGTCTGTCCCCGGGGGGTACGCAGTATTTT; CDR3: CASSLSPGGTQYF
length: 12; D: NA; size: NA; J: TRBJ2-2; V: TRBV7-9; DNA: TGTGCCAGCAGCTTCTCACCCGGGGAGCTGTTTTTT; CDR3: CASSFSPGELFF
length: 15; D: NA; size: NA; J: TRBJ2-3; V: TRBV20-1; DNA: TGCAGTGCTAGAGTGGGGGGGCCGGATGGAGATACGCAGTATTTT; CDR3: CSARVGGPDGDTQYF
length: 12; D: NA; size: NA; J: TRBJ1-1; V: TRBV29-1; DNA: TGCAGCGTTGAAGGACTTAATGCTGAAGCTTTCTTT; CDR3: CSVEGLNAEAFF
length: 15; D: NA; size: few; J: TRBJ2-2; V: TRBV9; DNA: TGTGCCAGCAGCGTGCACAGGGATCGCACCGGGGAGCTGTTTTTT; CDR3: CASSVHRDRTGELFF
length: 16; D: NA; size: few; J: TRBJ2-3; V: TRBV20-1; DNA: TGCAGTGCCGTCCCTCCCCCCGGGTGGGGTTCAGATACGCAGTATTTT; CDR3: CSAVPPPGWGSDTQYF
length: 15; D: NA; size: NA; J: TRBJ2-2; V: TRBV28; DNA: TGTGCCAGCAGTTTACCAGGGGAGAGCACCGGGGAGCTGTTTTTT; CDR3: CASSLPGESTGELFF
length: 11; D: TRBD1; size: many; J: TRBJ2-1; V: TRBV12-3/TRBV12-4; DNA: TGTGCCAGCACGGGACAGCTAGAGCAGTTCTTC; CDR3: CASTGQLEQFF
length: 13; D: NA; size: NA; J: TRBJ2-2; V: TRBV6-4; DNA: TGTGCCAGCAGTGACTGGAGGACCGGGGAGCTGTTTTTT; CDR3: CASSDWRTGELFF
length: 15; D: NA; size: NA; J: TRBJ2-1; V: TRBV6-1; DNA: TGTGCCAGCAGACTATTTAGGGGCTCCTACAATGAGCAGTTCTTC; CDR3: CASRLFRGSYNEQFF
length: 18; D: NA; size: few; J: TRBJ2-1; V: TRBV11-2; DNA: TGTGCCAGCAGCTTAAGGGCGACGGGCAACATCTCCTACAATGAGCAGTTCTTC; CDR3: CASSLRATGNISYNEQFF
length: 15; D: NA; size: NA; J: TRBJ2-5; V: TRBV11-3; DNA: TGTGCCAGCAGCTTATGGCTGCCTTGGCGGGAGACCCAGTACTTC; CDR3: CASSLWLPWRETQYF
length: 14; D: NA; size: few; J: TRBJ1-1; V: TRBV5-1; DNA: TGCGCCAGCTTCGTGGGGAGCGGCAACACTGAAGCTTTCTTT; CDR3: CASFVGSGNTEAFF
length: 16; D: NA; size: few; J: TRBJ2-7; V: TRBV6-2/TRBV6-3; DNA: TGTGCCAGCAGCACCACCCTTCGGGATGTCCGATCCGAGCAGTACTTC; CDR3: CASSTTLRDVRSEQYF
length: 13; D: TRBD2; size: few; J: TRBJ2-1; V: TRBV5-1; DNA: TGCGCCAGCAGCTTGGAGCTTCGCGGGAGGCAGTTCTTC; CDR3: CASSLELRGRQFF
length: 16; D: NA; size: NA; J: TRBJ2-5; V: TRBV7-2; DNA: TGTGCCAGCAGCTTATGGTTTGTAGGTGGTCAAGAGACCCAGTACTTC; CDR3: CASSLWFVGGQETQYF
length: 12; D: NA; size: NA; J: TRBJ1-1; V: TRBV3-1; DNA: TGTGCCAGCAGCCAAGACGAAGAGGGGGCTTTCTTT; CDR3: CASSQDEEGAFF
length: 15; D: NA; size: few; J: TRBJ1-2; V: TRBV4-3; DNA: TGCGCCAGCAGCCAAGACAGGGCCTTTGTTAAAGGCTACACCTTC; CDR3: CASSQDRAFVKGYTF